The 6 T cell receptor beta chains in this list originate from one sample, sequenced in a study of identifying expanded T cells in peripheral blood. Sequencing used immunoSEQ multiplex PCR; TCRdb keeps in-frame clones, though not all of them. The sample lists roughly 100,000 clones; about 87% were seen once. Sequenced sample: blood. These receptors were obtained from a person aged 18 to 70 in good health.

CDR3: CASSEDLFRGYEQYF. The CDR3 DNA reads as TGTGCCAGCAGTGAAGATCTCTTTCGGGGGTACGAGCAGTACTTC. The rearrangement uses TRBV2 and TRBJ2-7, with D maybe TRBD2 (6 bases). The CDR3 length is 15 residues. V was trimmed by 1 base and J by 4 bases, leaving 14 bases between them. Germline CDR1 and CDR2: SNHLY and FYNNEI.

The genes are TRBV28 and TRBJ1-4; the D gene is possibly TRBD1 (5 bases). Trimming shortened V by 2 bases and J by 3 bases, and 16 bases separated the two germline ends. Looked up from germline, CDR1 is MDHEN and CDR2 is SYDVKM. CDR3 length equals 17 residues. CDR3 sequence: CASSLGGVLGANEKLFF. The DNA for the CDR3 is TGTGCCAGCAGTTTAGGGGGGGTCCTTGGTGCTAATGAAAAACTGTTTTTT. The full variable domain, its missing parts supplied by reference TRBV28 and TRBJ1-4, is DVKVTQSSRYLVKRTGEKVFLECVQDMDHENMFWYRQDPGLGLRLIYFSYDVKMKEKGDIPEGYSVSREKKERFSLILESASTNQTSMYLCASSLGGVLGANEKLFFGSGTQLSVL.

This sequence joins TRBV19 and TRBJ2-5, with D unresolved. V lost 3 bases to trimming and J lost 4 bases, with 9 bases between them. The CDR3 loop spans 13 amino acids. The germline gives CDR1 LNHDA, CDR2 SQIVND (reference sequence). DNA of the CDR3: TGTGCCAGTAGTATTCCCATGGGAGAGACCCAGTACTTC. Translating gives CASSIPMGETQYF. Full variable domain (rest looked up from reference TRBV19 and TRBJ2-5): DGGITQSPKYLFRKEGQNVTLSCEQNLNHDAMYWYRQDPGQGLRLIYYSQIVNDFQKGDIAEGYSVSREKKESFPLTVTSAQKNPTAFYLCASSIPMGETQYFGPGTRLLVL.

The chain links TRBV19 to TRBJ1-4; TRBD1 might be the D (5 bases). Germline CDR1 reads LNHDA; CDR2 reads SQIVND (reference sequence). The CDR3 spans 13 residues. With 10 bases removed from V and 7 bases from J, the gap between germline ends came to 16 bases. CDR3 in amino acids: CATKEGFREKLFF. CDR3 sequence (DNA): TGTGCCACTAAGGAGGGGTTTCGTGAAAAACTGTTTTTT.

The chain couples TRBV6-1 to TRBJ2-2; D is unresolved. CDR1 is MNHNS and CDR2 is SASEGT in the germline V gene. The germline V and J ends were trimmed by 7 bases and 4 bases, with 16 bases remaining between them. The CDR3 extends over 15 amino acids. CDR3 loop: CASITYHGFTGELFF. The CDR3 coding sequence is TGTGCCAGCATAACCTACCACGGGTTCACCGGGGAGCTGTTTTTT.

CDR3 region: CVTYRGDQPQHF. The DNA for the CDR3 is TGTGTGACGTACAGAGGGGATCAGCCCCAGCATTTT. The V call is TRBV28, the J call TRBJ1-5, with D perhaps TRBD1 (5 bases). Germline V gene data show CDR1 as MDHEN and CDR2 as SYDVKM. The CDR3 runs 12 residues.